A selection of T cell receptor beta chains follows, all from one sample in a study of Graves' ophthalmopathy and Graves' hyperthyroidism. TCRdb called the multiplex PCR reads again in MiXCR, with one record for every CDR3 protein. The repertoire holds around 1,200,000 distinct CDR3 sequences, with less than 45% as singletons. The sample comprised peripheral blood or thyroid tissue (not recorded which). The receptors originated from an adult man with Graves' hyperthyroidism. The CDR3 runs from the conserved cysteine through the conserved F or W. Each record gives: D gene, clone size, J gene, CDR3 length, V gene, CDR3 DNA, CDR3 protein. A D gene is named only where the DNA matches it firmly. Part of the rows lack a size; the others show once, few, many or a class for expanded clones.

>.|many|TRBJ2-7|12|TRBV5-5
TGTGCCAGCAGCCCAACTAGGGGCGAGCAGTACTTC
CASSPTRGEQYF
>.|few|TRBJ2-6|12|TRBV12-3/TRBV12-4
TGTGCCAGCAGTTTAGCGGCCAACGTCCTGACTTTC
CASSLAANVLTF
>.|.|TRBJ1-1|10|TRBV13
TGTGCCAGCAGCATCAGTGAAGCTTTCTTT
CASSISEAFF
>TRBD1|many|TRBJ1-2|15|TRBV25-1
TGTGCCAGCAGTGTCCCGACAGGGTCGAACTATGGCTACACCTTC
CASSVPTGSNYGYTF
>.|many|TRBJ1-5|12|TRBV19
TGTGCCAGTAGTACAAGGAATCAGCCCCAGCATTTT
CASSTRNQPQHF
>.|.|TRBJ2-5|9|TRBV10-2
TGCGCCAGCAGTGAGTCCCTGTACTTC
CASSESLYF
>TRBD1|once|TRBJ1-4|16|TRBV7-8
TGTGCCAGCAGCCAGGGACAGGGGAACCTCGGGAAAAAACTGTTTTTT
CASSQGQGNLGKKLFF
>TRBD1|many|TRBJ2-7|13|TRBV29-1
TGCAGCGTTGTGACCGGGACAGACTACGAGCAGTACTTC
CSVVTGTDYEQYF
>.|many|TRBJ1-4|15|TRBV10-3
TGTGCCATCAGCTCGGACAGCGGGACAAATGAAAAACTGTTTTTT
CAISSDSGTNEKLFF
>.|.|TRBJ2-5|13|TRBV20-1
TGCAGTGCTAGAGAGGCTAGCTTAGAGACCCAGTACTTC
CSAREASLETQYF
>TRBD1|.|TRBJ1-2|14|TRBV29-1
TGCAGCCCCAACCAACTGGGGGACAGGGGTGGCTACACCTTC
CSPNQLGDRGGYTF
>TRBD1|.|TRBJ1-4|15|TRBV25-1
TGTGCCAGCTTTTCGACCGGGACAGGGAATGAAAAACTGTTTTTT
CASFSTGTGNEKLFF
>.|.|TRBJ1-4|15|TRBV10-2
TGCGCCAGCAGTGAGCAGGGCGCACCGAATGAAAAACTGTTTTTT
CASSEQGAPNEKLFF
>.|many|TRBJ1-2|14|TRBV4-3
TGCGCCAGCAGCCAATCGCCGACGGGTTATGGCTACACCTTC
CASSQSPTGYGYTF
>TRBD1|many|TRBJ1-4|14|TRBV5-6
TGTGCCAGCAGCCCGACAGGGCGGCGGGAAAAACTGTTTTTT
CASSPTGRREKLFF
>.|many|TRBJ1-1|12|TRBV12-3/TRBV12-4
TGCGCCAGCAGCTTGGCCGACACTGAAGCTTTCTTT
CASSLADTEAFF
>TRBD1|many|TRBJ1-2|13|TRBV11-1
TGTGCCAGCAGTGGACAGGGGGTGAATGGCTACACCTTC
CASSGQGVNGYTF
>.|.|TRBJ1-3|14|TRBV19
TGTGCCAGTAGTATCGGGATTACTGGAAACACCATATATTTT
CASSIGITGNTIYF
>TRBD1|few|TRBJ2-7|15|TRBV7-3
TGTGCCAGCAGCCAAGAGAGGACAGGGGTCTACGAGCAGTACTTC
CASSQERTGVYEQYF
>.|.|TRBJ2-2|11|TRBV10-3
TGTGCCATCAGTGATTCAGGGGAGCTGTTTTTT
CAISDSGELFF
>TRBD1|many|TRBJ2-7|16|TRBV2
TGTGCCAGCAGTGGACCAGGGACAGGGGGCCCCGGCGAGCAGTACTTC
CASSGPGTGGPGEQYF
>.|.|TRBJ1-5|11|TRBV12-3/TRBV12-4
TGTGCCAGCAGTTTAGACGGCTTGTTTTTTTTT
CASSLDGLFFF
>.|.|TRBJ1-2|16|TRBV5-1
TGCGCCAGCAGCTTACAGGGAGGCCGTGGAGAGTATGGCTACACCTTC
CASSLQGGRGEYGYTF
>TRBD1|.|TRBJ1-1|16|TRBV6-1
TGTGCCAGCAGTGCCACAGGGGCGATGTCATCCACTGAAGCTTTCTTT
CASSATGAMSSTEAFF
>.|many|TRBJ2-7|13|TRBV12-3/TRBV12-4
TGTGCCAGCAGGTGGACGTACACCTACGAGCAGTACTTC
CASRWTYTYEQYF
>.|.|TRBJ2-7|11|TRBV29-1
TGCAGCGTTGTTCCGGGGCTCGAGCAGTACTTC
CSVVPGLEQYF
>.|.|TRBJ2-5|15|TRBV6-2/TRBV6-3
TGTGCCAGCAGTTACTCTTCGGGGCAATTGGAGACCCAGTACTTC
CASSYSSGQLETQYF
>TRBD1|.|TRBJ2-5|14|TRBV28
TGTGCCAGCAGTTTTAACAGGGGGCAAGAGACCCAGTACTTC
CASSFNRGQETQYF
>.|many|TRBJ1-2|13|TRBV15
TGTGCCACCAGCAGCGTGGGACGGAGTGGCTACACCTTC
CATSSVGRSGYTF
>.|.|TRBJ1-2|12|TRBV25-1
TGTGCCACTCACGAGACCGGGGTTGGCTACACCTTC
CATHETGVGYTF
>TRBD1|few|TRBJ2-7|15|TRBV11-2
TGTGCCAGCAGCACGGGGGGGACAGGGGGCTCCGAGCAGTACTTC
CASSTGGTGGSEQYF
>TRBD1|once|TRBJ2-7|13|TRBV10-3
TGTGCCATCGCAGGACAGGGGGTGTACGAGCAGTACTTC
CAIAGQGVYEQYF
>.|.|TRBJ1-5|13|TRBV6-6
TGTGCCAGCGGGCCTAATAGCAATCAGCCCCAGCATTTT
CASGPNSNQPQHF
>TRBD1|.|TRBJ1-1|15|TRBV10-3
TGTGCCAGCATGTACAGGGGGCCGATGAACACTGAAGCTTTCTTT
CASMYRGPMNTEAFF
>.|few|TRBJ2-5|15|TRBV7-8
TGTGCCAGCAGCTTACATCCGGACGGCCAAGAGACCCAGTACTTC
CASSLHPDGQETQYF
>TRBD1|few|TRBJ2-7|17|TRBV20-1
TGCAGTGCTAGAGATGAGGGGCGGACAGGGGAATCGGGGGAGCAGTACTTC
CSARDEGRTGESGEQYF
>TRBD1|few|TRBJ1-3|15|TRBV10-3
TGTGCCAGCAGTTTGGACAGGCCGGGAAGGAACACCATATATTTT
CASSLDRPGRNTIYF
>.|many|TRBJ1-2|12|TRBV20-1
TGCAGTGCTAGGGCTCAGGCAAGGGGCTACACCTTC
CSARAQARGYTF
>TRBD1|.|TRBJ2-5|16|TRBV29-1
TGCAGCGTTGAAGACCACAGGGACAGGGCCCAAGTGACCCAGTACTTC
CSVEDHRDRAQVTQYF
>TRBD1|many|TRBJ2-2|14|TRBV10-3
TGTGCCAGTACGGACAGGGATTTGACCGGGGAGCTGTTTTTT
CASTDRDLTGELFF